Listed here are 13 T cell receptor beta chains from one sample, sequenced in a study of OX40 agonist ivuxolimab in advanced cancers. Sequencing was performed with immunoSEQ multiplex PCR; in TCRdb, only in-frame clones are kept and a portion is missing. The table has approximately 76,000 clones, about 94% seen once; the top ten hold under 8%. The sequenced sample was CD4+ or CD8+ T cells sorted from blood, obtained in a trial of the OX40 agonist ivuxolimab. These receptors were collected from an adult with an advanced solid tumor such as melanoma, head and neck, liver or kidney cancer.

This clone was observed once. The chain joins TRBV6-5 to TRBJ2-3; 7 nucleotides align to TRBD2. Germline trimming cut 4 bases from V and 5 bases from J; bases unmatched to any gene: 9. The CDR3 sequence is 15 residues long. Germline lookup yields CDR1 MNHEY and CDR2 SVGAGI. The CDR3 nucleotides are TGTGCCAGCAGTTCCTCGGGGTGGGGGGGAGATACGCAGTATTTT. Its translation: CASSSSGWGGDTQYF.

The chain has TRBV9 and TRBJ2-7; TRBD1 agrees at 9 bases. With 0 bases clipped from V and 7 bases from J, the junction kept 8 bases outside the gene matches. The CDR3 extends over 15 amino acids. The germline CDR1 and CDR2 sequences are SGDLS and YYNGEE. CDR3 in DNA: TGTGCCAGCAGCGTAGGACTGGGGACAGGGCTTGAGCAGTACTTC. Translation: CASSVGLGTGLEQYF.

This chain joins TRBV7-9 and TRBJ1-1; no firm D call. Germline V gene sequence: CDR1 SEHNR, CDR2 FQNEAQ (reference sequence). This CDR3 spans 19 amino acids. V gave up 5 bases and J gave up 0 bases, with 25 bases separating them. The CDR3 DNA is TGTGCCAGCAGCCTAGGGAGTTTCGCTGGTCCCTACATGAACACTGAAGCTTTCTTT. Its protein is CASSLGSFAGPYMNTEAFF. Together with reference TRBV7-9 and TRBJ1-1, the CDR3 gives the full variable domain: DTGVSQNPRHKITKRGQNVTFRCDPISEHNRLYWYRQTLGQGPEFLTYFQNEAQLEKSRLLSDRFSAERPKGSFSTLEIQRTEQGDSAMYLCASSLGSFAGPYMNTEAFFGQGTRLTVV.

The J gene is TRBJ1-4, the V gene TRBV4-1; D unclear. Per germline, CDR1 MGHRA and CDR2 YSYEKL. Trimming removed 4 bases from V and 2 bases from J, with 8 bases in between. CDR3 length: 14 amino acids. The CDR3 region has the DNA TGCGCCAGCAGCCCAGGAGTTACTAATGAAAAACTGTTTTTT. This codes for CASSPGVTNEKLFF.

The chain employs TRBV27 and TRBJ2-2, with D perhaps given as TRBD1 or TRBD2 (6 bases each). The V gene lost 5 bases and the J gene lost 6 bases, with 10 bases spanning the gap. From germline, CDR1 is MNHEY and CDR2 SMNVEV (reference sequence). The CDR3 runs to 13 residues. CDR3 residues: CASSPRGAGELFF. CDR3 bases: TGTGCCAGCAGTCCGAGGGGGGCCGGGGAGCTGTTTTTT.

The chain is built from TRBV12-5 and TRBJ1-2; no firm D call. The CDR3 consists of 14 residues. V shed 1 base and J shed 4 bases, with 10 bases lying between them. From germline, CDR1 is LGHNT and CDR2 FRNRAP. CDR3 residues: CASGLGGAGYGYTF. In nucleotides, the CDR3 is TGTGCTAGTGGTTTGGGGGGAGCGGGCTATGGCTACACCTTC.

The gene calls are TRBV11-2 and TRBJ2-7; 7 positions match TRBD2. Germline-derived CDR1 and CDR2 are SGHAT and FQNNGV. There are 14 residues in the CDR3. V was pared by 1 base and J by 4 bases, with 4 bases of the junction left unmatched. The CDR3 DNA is TGTGCCAGCAGCTTAGTTGGCGGGAGTTACGAGCAGTACTTC. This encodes CASSLVGGSYEQYF.

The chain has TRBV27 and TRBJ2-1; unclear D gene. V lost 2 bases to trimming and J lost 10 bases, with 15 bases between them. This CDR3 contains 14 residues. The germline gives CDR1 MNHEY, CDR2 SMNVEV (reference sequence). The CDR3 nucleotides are TGTGCCAGCAGTTTAAAGGGCCCCCTCGGGGAGCAGTTCTTC. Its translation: CASSLKGPLGEQFF.

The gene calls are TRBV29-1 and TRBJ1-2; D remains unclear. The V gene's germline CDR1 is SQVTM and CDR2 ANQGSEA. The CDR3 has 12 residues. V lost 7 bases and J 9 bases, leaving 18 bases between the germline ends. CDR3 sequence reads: CSALGEERSYTF. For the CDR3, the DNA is TGCAGCGCCCTAGGAGAGGAAAGGAGCTACACCTTC.

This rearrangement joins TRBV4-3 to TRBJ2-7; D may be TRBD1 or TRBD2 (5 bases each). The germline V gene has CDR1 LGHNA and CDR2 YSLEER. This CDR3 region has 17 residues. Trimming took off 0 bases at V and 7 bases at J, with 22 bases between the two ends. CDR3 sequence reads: CASSQERLSIIEGEQYF. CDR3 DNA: TGCGCCAGCAGCCAAGAGAGACTATCGATAATCGAGGGGGAGCAGTACTTC.

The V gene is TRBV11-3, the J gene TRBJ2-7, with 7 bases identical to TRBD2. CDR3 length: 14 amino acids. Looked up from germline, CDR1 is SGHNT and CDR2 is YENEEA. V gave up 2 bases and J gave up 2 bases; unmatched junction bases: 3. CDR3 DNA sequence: TGTGCCAGCAGCTTATGGGCGGGGGCCTACGAGCAGTACTTC. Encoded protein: CASSLWAGAYEQYF.

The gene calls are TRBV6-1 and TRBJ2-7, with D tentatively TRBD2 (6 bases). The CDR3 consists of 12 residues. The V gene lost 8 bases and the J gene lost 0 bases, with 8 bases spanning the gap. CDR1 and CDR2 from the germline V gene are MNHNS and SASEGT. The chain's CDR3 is CASPGSSYEQYF. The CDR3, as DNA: TGTGCCAGCCCCGGGAGCTCCTACGAGCAGTACTTC.

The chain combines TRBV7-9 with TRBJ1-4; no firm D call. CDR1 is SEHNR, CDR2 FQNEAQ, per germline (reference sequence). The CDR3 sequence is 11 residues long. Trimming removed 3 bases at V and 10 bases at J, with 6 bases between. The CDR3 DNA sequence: TGTGCCAGCAGCTTTACCGGAAAACTGTTTTTT. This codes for CASSFTGKLFF.